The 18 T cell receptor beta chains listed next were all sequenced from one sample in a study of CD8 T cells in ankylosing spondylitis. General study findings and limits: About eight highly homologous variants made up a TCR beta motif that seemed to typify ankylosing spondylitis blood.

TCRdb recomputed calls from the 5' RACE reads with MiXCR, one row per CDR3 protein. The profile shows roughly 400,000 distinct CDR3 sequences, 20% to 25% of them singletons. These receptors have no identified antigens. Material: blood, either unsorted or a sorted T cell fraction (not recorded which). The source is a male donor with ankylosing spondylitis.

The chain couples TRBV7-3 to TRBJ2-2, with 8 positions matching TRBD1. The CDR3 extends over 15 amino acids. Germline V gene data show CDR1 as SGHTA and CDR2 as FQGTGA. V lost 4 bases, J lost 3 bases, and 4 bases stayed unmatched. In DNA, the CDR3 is TGTGCCAGCAGCTCAGGGGGCTGGGACACCGGGGAGCTGTTTTTT. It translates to CASSSGGWDTGELFF.

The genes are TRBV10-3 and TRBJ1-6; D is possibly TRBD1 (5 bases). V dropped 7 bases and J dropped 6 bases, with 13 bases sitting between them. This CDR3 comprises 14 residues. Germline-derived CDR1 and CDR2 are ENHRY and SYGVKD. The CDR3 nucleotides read TGTGCCATCAAGACAGCTCTACTTAATTCACCCCTCCACTTT. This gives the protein CAIKTALLNSPLHF.

In DNA form, the CDR3 reads TGCGCCAGCAGCTACCTAGGACTAGCGGGAGTGGATGAGCAGTTCTTC. Its translation: CASSYLGLAGVDEQFF. This chain links TRBV5-1 with TRBJ2-1; 13 bases align to TRBD2. The CDR3 sequence is 16 residues long. Per the germline V gene, CDR1 is SGHRS and CDR2 is YFSETQ. V shed 3 bases, J shed 8 bases, and the junction held 8 bases outside the gene matches.

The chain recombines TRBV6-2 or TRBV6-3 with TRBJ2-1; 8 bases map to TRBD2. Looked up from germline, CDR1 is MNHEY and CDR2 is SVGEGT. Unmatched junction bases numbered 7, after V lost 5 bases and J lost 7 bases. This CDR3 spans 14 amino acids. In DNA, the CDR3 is TGTGCCAGCAGTAACCCCGGGACTAGTAATGAGCAGTTCTTC. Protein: CASSNPGTSNEQFF.

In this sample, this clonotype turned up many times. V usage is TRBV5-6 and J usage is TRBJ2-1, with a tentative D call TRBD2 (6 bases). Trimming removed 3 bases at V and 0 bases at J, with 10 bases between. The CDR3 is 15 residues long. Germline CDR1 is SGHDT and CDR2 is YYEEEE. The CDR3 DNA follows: TGTGCCAGCAGCTCCGGACTAAGCTCCTACAATGAGCAGTTCTTC. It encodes CASSSGLSSYNEQFF.

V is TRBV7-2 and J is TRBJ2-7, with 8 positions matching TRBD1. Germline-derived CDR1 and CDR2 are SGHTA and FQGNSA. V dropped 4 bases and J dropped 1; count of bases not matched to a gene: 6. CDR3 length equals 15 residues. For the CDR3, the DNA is TGTGCCAGCAGCTCAACCGGGACAGGATCCTACGAGCAGTACTTC. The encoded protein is CASSSTGTGSYEQYF.

CDR3: CASSIESSYNEQFF. The CDR3 region has the DNA TGTGCCAGTAGTATAGAGAGCTCCTACAATGAGCAGTTCTTC. This chain joins TRBV19 and TRBJ2-1; unclear D gene. Trimming took 0 bases from V and 0 from J, leaving 3 bases between them. CDR1 and CDR2 from the germline V gene are LNHDA and SQIVND (reference sequence). The CDR3 is 14 amino acids.

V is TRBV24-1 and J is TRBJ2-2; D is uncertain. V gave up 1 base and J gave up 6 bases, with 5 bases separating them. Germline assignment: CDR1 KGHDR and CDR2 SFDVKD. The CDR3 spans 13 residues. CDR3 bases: TGTGCCACCAGTGATTTCTCGGCCGGGGAGCTGTTTTTT. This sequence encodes CATSDFSAGELFF.

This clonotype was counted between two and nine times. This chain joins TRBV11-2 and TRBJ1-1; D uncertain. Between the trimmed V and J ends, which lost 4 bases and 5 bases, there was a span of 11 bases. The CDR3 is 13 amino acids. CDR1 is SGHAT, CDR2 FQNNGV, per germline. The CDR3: CASSSTTVTEAFF. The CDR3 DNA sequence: TGTGCCAGCAGCTCAACCACCGTTACTGAAGCTTTCTTT.

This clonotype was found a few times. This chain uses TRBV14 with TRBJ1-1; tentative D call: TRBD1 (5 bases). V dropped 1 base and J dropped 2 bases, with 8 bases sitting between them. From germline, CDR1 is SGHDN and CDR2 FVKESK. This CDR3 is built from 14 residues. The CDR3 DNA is TGTGCCAGCAGCCAAGCAGGGCGTAACACTGAAGCTTTCTTT. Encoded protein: CASSQAGRNTEAFF.

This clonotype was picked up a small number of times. The CDR3 loop is CASSTLAGVSVEQFF. CDR3 sequence (DNA): TGTGCCAGTAGTACGCTAGCGGGAGTATCGGTTGAGCAGTTCTTC. The chain uses TRBV19 and TRBJ2-1, with 10 bases fitting TRBD2. Germline V gene lookup returns CDR1 LNHDA and CDR2 SQIVND (reference sequence). V shed 4 bases, J shed 9 bases, and the junction held 9 bases outside the gene matches. The CDR3 covers 15 residues. Filled out from reference TRBV19 and TRBJ2-1, the complete variable domain reads DGGITQSPKYLFRKEGQNVTLSCEQNLNHDAMYWYRQDPGQGLRLIYYSQIVNDFQKGDIAEGYSVSREKKESFPLTVTSAQKNPTAFYLCASSTLAGVSVEQFFGPGTRLTVL.

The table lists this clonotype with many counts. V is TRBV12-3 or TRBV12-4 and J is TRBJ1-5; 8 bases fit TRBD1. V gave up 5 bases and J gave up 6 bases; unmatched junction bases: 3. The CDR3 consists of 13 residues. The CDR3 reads CASSGQGAQPQHF. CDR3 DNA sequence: TGTGCCAGCAGTGGACAGGGAGCTCAGCCCCAGCATTTT.

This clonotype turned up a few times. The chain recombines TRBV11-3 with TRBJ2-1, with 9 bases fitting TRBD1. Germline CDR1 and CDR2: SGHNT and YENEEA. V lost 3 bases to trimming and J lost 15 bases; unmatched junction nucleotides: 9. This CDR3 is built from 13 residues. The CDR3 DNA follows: TGTGCCAGCAGCTTCGAAATCGGGACAGGGCCGTTCTTC. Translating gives CASSFEIGTGPFF.

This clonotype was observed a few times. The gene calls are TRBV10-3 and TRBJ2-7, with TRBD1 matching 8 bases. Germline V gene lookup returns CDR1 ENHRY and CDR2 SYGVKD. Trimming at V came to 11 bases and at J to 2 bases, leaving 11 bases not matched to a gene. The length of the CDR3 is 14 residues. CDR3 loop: CASTLTGVTYEQYF. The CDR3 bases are TGTGCCTCAACCCTGACAGGGGTTACCTACGAGCAGTACTTC.

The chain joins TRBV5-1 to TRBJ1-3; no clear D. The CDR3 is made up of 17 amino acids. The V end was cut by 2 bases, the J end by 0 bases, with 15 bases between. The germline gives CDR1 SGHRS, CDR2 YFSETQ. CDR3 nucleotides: TGCGCCAGCAGCTTATCTACCGAACTGGACTCTGGAAACACCATATATTTT. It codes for CASSLSTELDSGNTIYF.

CDR3 in amino acids: CAIRDGNWGGYTF. CDR3 DNA sequence: TGTGCCATCAGGGACGGAAACTGGGGTGGCTACACCTTC. The chain combines TRBV6-2 or TRBV6-3 with TRBJ1-2; perhaps TRBD1 as D (5 bases). V was trimmed by 10 bases and J by 7 bases, leaving 19 bases between them. Per germline, CDR1 MNHEY and CDR2 SVGEGT. This CDR3 spans 13 amino acids.

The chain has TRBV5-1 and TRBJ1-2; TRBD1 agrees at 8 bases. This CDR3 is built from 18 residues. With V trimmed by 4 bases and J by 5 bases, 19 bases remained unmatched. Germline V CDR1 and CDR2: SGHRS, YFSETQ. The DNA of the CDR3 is TGCGCCAGCAGCCCTGGGTGGGGGCAGGGGGCGCTTCGTTATGGCTACACCTTC. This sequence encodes CASSPGWGQGALRYGYTF.

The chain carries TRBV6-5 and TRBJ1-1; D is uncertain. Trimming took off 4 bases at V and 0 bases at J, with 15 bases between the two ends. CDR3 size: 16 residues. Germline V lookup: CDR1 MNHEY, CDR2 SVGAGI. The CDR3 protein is CASSSTPRAMNTEAFF. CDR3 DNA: TGTGCCAGCAGTTCCACTCCACGGGCCATGAACACTGAAGCTTTCTTT.